The 3 T cell receptor beta chains presented below share a single source sample, sequenced in a study of cytomegalovirus exposure and HLA in healthy donors listed by TCRdb under 2017. Library preparation was by the immunoSEQ multiplex PCR assay. Sourced from immuneACCESS, this table was stored by TCRdb with only in-frame sequences that have V and J called. A share of the clones is absent; for the studies checked, an unresolved V gene accounts for under half, and the remainder has no known explanation. The sample records 150,000 to 200,000 clones, more than 65% of which are singletons. The biggest ten clones account for about 3% of the sample. Sample: PBMCs. Every receptor here comes from a woman aged 18 to 35 in good health and CMV-seropositive.

Worth noting for this clone: Distinct nucleotide sequences in the sample also encode this CDR3. The V call is TRBV2, the J call TRBJ2-5; D perhaps matches TRBD2 (5 bases). The CDR3 contains 11 residues. Trimming removed 7 bases from V and 5 bases from J, with 8 bases in between. From germline, CDR1 is SNHLY and CDR2 FYNNEI. The CDR3 nucleotides read TGTGCCAGCACGAGAGGGGAGACCCAGTACTTC. This encodes CASTRGETQYF.

The rearrangement joins TRBV7-6 to TRBJ2-3, with unresolved D. This CDR3 has 13 residues. V dropped 5 bases and J dropped 6 bases, with 12 bases sitting between them. Per the germline V gene, CDR1 is SGHVS and CDR2 is FNYEAQ. CDR3 amino acids: CASSTSSRDTQYF. CDR3 in DNA: TGTGCCAGCAGCACATCCTCCAGGGATACGCAGTATTTT.

The J gene is TRBJ2-3, the V gene TRBV5-1; 7 bases map to TRBD1. The CDR3 consists of 13 residues. V shed 7 bases and J 4 bases; nucleotides not matched to a gene: 6. From germline, CDR1 is SGHRS and CDR2 YFSETQ. CDR3 coding DNA: TGCGCCAGCGACAGGGTCGGCCCAGATACGCAGTATTTT. The encoded protein is CASDRVGPDTQYF.